There are many counts of the clone carrying this TCR beta chain. The antigen is unknown. The CDR3 covers 13 residues. V trimming: 5 bases; J trimming: 5 bases; junction bases outside the gene matches: 4. Germline lookup yields CDR1 SGHTA and CDR2 FQGNSA. MiXCR, run by TCRdb on the 5' RACE reads, gives a single entry per CDR3 protein. The table shows about 290,000 distinct CDR3 sequences, with over 8.5% occurring only once. This entry belongs to a study of identical twins. Study conclusions and caveats: Low generation-probability sequences were in excess among twin-shared out-of-frame alpha sequences. The degree of excess twin sharing was weaker in beta out-of-frame sequences. Reduced insertions were recorded for abundant cord blood beta clonotypes, with no such pattern in memory repertoires.

This sample also appeared in a second study, on yellow fever vaccine responses in identical twins.

Input material: CD8+ T cells sorted from blood. The sequence was obtained from a woman younger than 35 in good health. The J gene is TRBJ2-7, the V gene TRBV7-2; 9 bases map to TRBD1. CDR3 in DNA: TGTGCCAGCAGCCCCTGGACAGGGGACGAGCAGTACTTC. The encoded protein is CASSPWTGDEQYF.